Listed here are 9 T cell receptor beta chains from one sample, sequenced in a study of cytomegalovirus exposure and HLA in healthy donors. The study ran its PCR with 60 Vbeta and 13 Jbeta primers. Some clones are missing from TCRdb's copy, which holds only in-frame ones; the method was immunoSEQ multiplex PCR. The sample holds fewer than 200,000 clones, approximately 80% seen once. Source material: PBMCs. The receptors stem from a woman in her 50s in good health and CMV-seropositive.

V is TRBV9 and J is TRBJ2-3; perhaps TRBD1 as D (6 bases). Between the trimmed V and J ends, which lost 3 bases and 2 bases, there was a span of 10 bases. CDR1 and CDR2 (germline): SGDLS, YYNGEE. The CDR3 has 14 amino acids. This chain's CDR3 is CASSEDSHTDTQYF. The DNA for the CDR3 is TGTGCCAGCAGCGAGGACAGTCACACAGATACGCAGTATTTT.

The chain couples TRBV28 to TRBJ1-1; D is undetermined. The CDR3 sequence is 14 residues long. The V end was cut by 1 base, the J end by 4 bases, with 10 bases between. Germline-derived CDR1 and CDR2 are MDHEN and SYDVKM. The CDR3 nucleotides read TGTGCCAGCAGTTTATATCGAAGTAGCACTGAAGCTTTCTTT. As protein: CASSLYRSSTEAFF. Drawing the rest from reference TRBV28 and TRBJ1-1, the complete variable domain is DVKVTQSSRYLVKRTGEKVFLECVQDMDHENMFWYRQDPGLGLRLIYFSYDVKMKEKGDIPEGYSVSREKKERFSLILESASTNQTSMYLCASSLYRSSTEAFFGQGTRLTVV.

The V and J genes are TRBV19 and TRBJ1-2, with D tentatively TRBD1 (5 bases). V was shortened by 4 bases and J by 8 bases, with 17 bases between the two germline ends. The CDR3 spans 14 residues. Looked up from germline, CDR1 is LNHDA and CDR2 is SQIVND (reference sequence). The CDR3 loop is CASSTNVGGEGYTF. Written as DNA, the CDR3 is TGTGCCAGTAGTACGAACGTTGGAGGGGAAGGCTACACCTTC.

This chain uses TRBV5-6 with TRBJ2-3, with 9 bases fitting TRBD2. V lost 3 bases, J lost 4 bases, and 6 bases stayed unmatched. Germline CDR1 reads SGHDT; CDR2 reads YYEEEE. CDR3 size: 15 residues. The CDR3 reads CASSSQGLAPDTQYF. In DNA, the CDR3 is TGTGCCAGCAGCTCCCAGGGACTAGCACCAGATACGCAGTATTTT.

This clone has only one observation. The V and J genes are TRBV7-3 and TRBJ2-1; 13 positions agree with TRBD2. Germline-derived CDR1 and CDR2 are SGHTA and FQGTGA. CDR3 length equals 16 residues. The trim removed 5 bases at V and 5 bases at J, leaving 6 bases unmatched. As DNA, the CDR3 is TGTGCCAGCAGCGGACGGACTAGCGGGAGCCACAATGAGCAGTTCTTC. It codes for CASSGRTSGSHNEQFF.

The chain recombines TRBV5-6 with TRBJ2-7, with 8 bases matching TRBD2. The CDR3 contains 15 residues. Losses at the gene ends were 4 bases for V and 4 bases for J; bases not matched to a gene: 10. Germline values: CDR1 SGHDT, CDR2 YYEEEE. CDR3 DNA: TGTGCCAGCAGCCGGAGGGCGGGGGGCGGGTACGAGCAGTACTTC. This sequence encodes CASSRRAGGGYEQYF.

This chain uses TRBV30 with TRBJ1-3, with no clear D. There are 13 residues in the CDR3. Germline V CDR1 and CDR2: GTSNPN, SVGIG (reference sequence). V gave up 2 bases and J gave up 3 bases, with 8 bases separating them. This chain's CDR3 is CAWSYGGGNTIYF. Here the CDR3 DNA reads TGTGCCTGGAGTTACGGTGGTGGAAACACCATATATTTT. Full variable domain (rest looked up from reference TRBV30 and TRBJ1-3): SQTIHQWPATLVQPVGSPLSLECTVEGTSNPNLYWYRQAAGRGLQLLFYSVGIGQISSEVPQNLSASRPQDRQFILSSKKLLLSDSGFYLCAWSYGGGNTIYFGEGSWLTVV.

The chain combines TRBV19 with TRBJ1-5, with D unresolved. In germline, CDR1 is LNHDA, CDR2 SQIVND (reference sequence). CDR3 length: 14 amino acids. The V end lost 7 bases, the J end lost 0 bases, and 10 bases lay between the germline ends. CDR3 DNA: TGTGCCAGTACCTGGGCATATAGCAATCAGCCCCAGCATTTT. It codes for CASTWAYSNQPQHF. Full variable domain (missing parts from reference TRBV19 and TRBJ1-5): DGGITQSPKYLFRKEGQNVTLSCEQNLNHDAMYWYRQDPGQGLRLIYYSQIVNDFQKGDIAEGYSVSREKKESFPLTVTSAQKNPTAFYLCASTWAYSNQPQHFGDGTRLSIL.

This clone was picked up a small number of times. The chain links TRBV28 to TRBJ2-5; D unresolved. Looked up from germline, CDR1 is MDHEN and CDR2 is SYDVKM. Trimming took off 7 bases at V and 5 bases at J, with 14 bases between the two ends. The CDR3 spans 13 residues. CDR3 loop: CASKDQVSETQYF. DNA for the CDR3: TGTGCCAGCAAAGACCAGGTCTCGGAGACCCAGTACTTC.